Following are 30 T cell receptor beta chains from one sample sequenced in a study of blood T cell repertoires in COVID-19. Generated by immunoSEQ multiplex PCR, the TCRdb table keeps only in-frame clones and is missing some. This table holds approximately 58,000 clones, roughly 90% found once. Input material: peripheral blood. The receptors come from a human donor in a cohort sampled during active COVID-19.

This clone is a singleton in its sample. This sequence joins TRBV2 and TRBJ2-5; TRBD2 matches 11 bases. Germline-derived CDR1 and CDR2 are SNHLY and FYNNEI. This CDR3 region has 14 residues. The V gene end was trimmed by 4 bases and the J gene end by 5 bases; junction bases not matched to a gene: 3. The CDR3 DNA is TGTGCCAGCAGTGCATCTAGCGGGAGGGAGACCCAGTACTTC. Translated: CASSASSGRETQYF.

This chain links TRBV5-4 with TRBJ2-3; no definite D call. Between the trimmed V and J ends, which lost 1 base and 5 bases, there was a span of 5 bases. The CDR3 is 12 amino acids. Germline V gene lookup returns CDR1 SGHNT and CDR2 YYREEE (reference sequence). The CDR3 spells CASSLPRDTQYF. The DNA of the CDR3 is TGTGCCAGCAGCTTGCCGAGAGATACGCAGTATTTT.

The V call is TRBV30, the J call TRBJ2-3; D perhaps matches TRBD1 (6 bases). V was trimmed by 3 bases and J by 2 bases, leaving 12 bases between them. The germline V gene encodes CDR1 GTSNPN and CDR2 SVGIG (reference sequence). CDR3 size: 14 residues. CDR3 DNA sequence: TGTGCCTGGAGGGTGACAGGTCCCACAGATACGCAGTATTTT. It yields the protein CAWRVTGPTDTQYF.

The rearrangement joins TRBV5-4 to TRBJ2-3; D ambiguous. In germline, CDR1 is SGHNT, CDR2 YYREEE (reference sequence). V lost 4 bases and J lost 7, with 10 bases in between. The CDR3 covers 12 residues. DNA of the CDR3: TGTGCCAGCAGCCAGGCAGACCATACGCAGTATTTT. Its protein is CASSQADHTQYF.

This chain uses TRBV10-3 with TRBJ2-3; 10 bases are a match to TRBD2. V lost 6 bases, J lost 2 bases, and 2 bases stayed unmatched. This CDR3 spans 14 amino acids. Germline lookup yields CDR1 ENHRY and CDR2 SYGVKD. In DNA form, the CDR3 reads TGTGCCATCAGCAGCGGGAGGGCCACAGATACGCAGTATTTT. Amino acid sequence: CAISSGRATDTQYF.

This clone appeared a few times. The chain links TRBV6-5 to TRBJ2-3; TRBD2 agrees at 12 bases. The CDR3 is 15 amino acids. The junction had 7 bases not matched to a gene; V was cut back by 8 bases and J by 4 bases. Germline assignment: CDR1 MNHEY and CDR2 SVGAGI. The CDR3 sequence is CASGMLAGGPDTQYF. As DNA, the CDR3 is TGTGCCAGCGGAATGCTAGCGGGAGGGCCAGATACGCAGTATTTT.

This rearrangement joins TRBV15 to TRBJ1-5; 8 bases match TRBD1. The CDR3 loop spans 15 amino acids. CDR1 and CDR2 (germline): LNHNV, YYDKDF (reference sequence). The V and J ends lost 4 bases and 6 bases, in that order; junction bases with no gene match: 8. This chain's CDR3 is CATSKPGQGSQPQHF. For the CDR3, the DNA is TGTGCCACCAGCAAGCCAGGACAGGGAAGTCAGCCCCAGCATTTT. Combining the CDR3 with reference TRBV15 and TRBJ1-5 gives the whole variable domain DAMVIQNPRYQVTQFGKPVTLSCSQTLNHNVMYWYQQKSSQAPKLLFHYYDKDFNNEADTPDNFQSRRPNTSFCFLDIRSPGLGDTAMYLCATSKPGQGSQPQHFGDGTRLSIL.

The sample holds one count of this clone. The J gene is TRBJ2-2, the V gene TRBV4-3; 7 bases match TRBD2. V gave up 2 bases and J gave up 2 bases; unmatched junction bases: 2. The CDR3 consists of 15 residues. Germline V gives CDR1 LGHNA, CDR2 YSLEER. CDR3 protein: CASSQPGGNTGELFF. CDR3 coding DNA: TGCGCCAGCAGCCAACCGGGGGGAAACACCGGGGAGCTGTTTTTT.

The chain recombines TRBV5-1 with TRBJ2-1; D may be TRBD2 (6 bases). The CDR3 is made up of 14 amino acids. Deletions cut 7 bases from V and 5 bases from J, with 16 bases between. The germline V gene has CDR1 SGHRS and CDR2 YFSETQ. DNA of the CDR3: TGCGCCAGCGGTCTAGGGAGGTTGGACAATGAGCAGTTCTTC. This sequence encodes CASGLGRLDNEQFF. Combining the CDR3 with reference TRBV5-1 and TRBJ2-1 gives the whole variable domain KAGVTQTPRYLIKTRGQQVTLSCSPISGHRSVSWYQQTPGQGLQFLFEYFSETQRNKGNFPGRFSGRQFSNSRSEMNVSTLELGDSALYLCASGLGRLDNEQFFGPGTRLTVL.

This chain joins TRBV29-1 and TRBJ2-3; 8 bases agree with TRBD2. V was pared by 8 bases and J by 3 bases, with 7 bases of the junction left unmatched. Germline CDR1 reads SQVTM; CDR2 reads ANQGSEA. CDR3 length: 13 residues. The CDR3 DNA follows: TGCAGCTGGGGAGGCGGGGGGACAGATACGCAGTATTTT. Protein product: CSWGGGGTDTQYF.

The rearrangement joins TRBV10-1 to TRBJ2-7, with D perhaps TRBD2 (5 bases). This CDR3 is 10 amino acids long. Germline CDR1 reads WNHNN; CDR2 reads SYGVQD (reference sequence). V was pared by 5 bases and J by 7 bases, with 6 bases between. The CDR3 loop is CASSREEQYF. The CDR3 DNA follows: TGCGCCAGCAGTAGGGAGGAGCAGTACTTC.

The chain is built from TRBV6-1 and TRBJ1-6; 7 bases are shared with TRBD1. Germline V lookup: CDR1 MNHNS, CDR2 SASEGT. Trimming at V came to 1 base and at J to 0 bases, leaving 6 bases not matched to a gene. The length of the CDR3 is 18 residues. For the CDR3, the DNA is TGTGCCAGCAGTGAAGAGGCAGGGGGAAGCTCCTATAATTCACCCCTCCACTTT. This translates into CASSEEAGGSSYNSPLHF.

This chain connects TRBV5-6 to TRBJ1-2; 7 bases align to TRBD1. Germline V gene lookup returns CDR1 SGHDT and CDR2 YYEEEE. This CDR3 region has 14 residues. V gave up 2 bases and J gave up 7 bases; unmatched junction bases: 8. The CDR3 DNA follows: TGTGCCAGCAGCTTTTTCAGGGGGTACGGTGGCTACACCTTC. Translating it yields CASSFFRGYGGYTF.

The table lists this clone with a count of one. The rearrangement links TRBV7-9 to TRBJ1-4; D is possibly TRBD1 (6 bases). CDR1 SEHNR and CDR2 FQNEAQ come from the germline V gene (reference sequence). V was clipped by 5 bases and J by 8 bases, with 18 bases between them. This CDR3 comprises 15 residues. The DNA of the CDR3 is TGTGCCAGCAGCCCACATCAGGGGATTGGAGAAAAACTGTTTTTT. Amino acid sequence: CASSPHQGIGEKLFF.

This clone came up once. V and J are TRBV27 and TRBJ1-1; 8 positions agree with TRBD1. From germline, CDR1 is MNHEY and CDR2 SMNVEV (reference sequence). The CDR3 totals 17 residues. The ends lost 5 bases at V and 0 bases at J; junction bases unmatched: 11. For the CDR3, the DNA is TGTGCCAGCAGTCAGCGCGGGACAGGTGACTTGAACACTGAAGCTTTCTTT. This encodes CASSQRGTGDLNTEAFF.

This clone showed up just once. The V call is TRBV5-5, the J call TRBJ2-7; D not certain. V dropped 4 bases and J dropped 2 bases, with 16 bases sitting between them. The germline gives CDR1 SGHKS, CDR2 YYEKEE (reference sequence). The CDR3 length is 15 residues. CDR3 sequence: CASSLLTTATYEQYV. CDR3 nucleotides: TGTGCCAGCAGCCTCTTGACCACAGCCACCTACGAGCAGTACGTC.

V usage is TRBV28 and J usage is TRBJ2-3; the D is unclear. Per the germline V gene, CDR1 is MDHEN and CDR2 is SYDVKM. The CDR3 extends over 14 amino acids. V dropped 2 bases and J dropped 2 bases, with 8 bases sitting between them. In nucleotides, the CDR3 is TGTGCCAGCAGTTTAGATGGCCTCACAGATACGCAGTATTTT. Protein sequence: CASSLDGLTDTQYF.

J is TRBJ2-7 and V is TRBV2; the D is unclear. The germline gives CDR1 SNHLY, CDR2 FYNNEI. Trimming shortened V by 4 bases and J by 0 bases, and 10 bases separated the two germline ends. This CDR3 has 14 amino acids. The CDR3 region is CASSATRSSYEQYF. The CDR3 nucleotides are TGTGCCAGCAGTGCAACACGGAGCTCCTACGAGCAGTACTTC.

With respect to this clone: An end of the junction differs from the germline gene, which may be a read error. The chain uses TRBV2 and TRBJ1-2; D remains ambiguous. Germline CDR1 is SNHLY and CDR2 is FYNNEI. The length of the CDR3 is 9 residues. The CDR3 here is CASSDGVIF. Written as DNA, the CDR3 is TGTGCCAGCAGTGACGGGGTAATATTC.

This chain joins TRBV5-6 and TRBJ2-3, with 12 bases lining up with TRBD2. The CDR3 length is 19 residues. V trimming: 4 bases; J trimming: 0 bases; junction bases outside the gene matches: 12. Germline V lookup: CDR1 SGHDT, CDR2 YYEEEE. CDR3 amino acids: CASSPRVLAGGTSTDTQYF. In DNA form, the CDR3 reads TGTGCCAGCAGCCCGAGGGTCCTAGCGGGGGGGACTAGCACAGATACGCAGTATTTT.

The DNA for the CDR3 is TGTGCCAGCAGCTTTGGACAGCTTCTCGAGCAGTACGTC. This encodes CASSFGQLLEQYV. The chain is built from TRBV11-2 and TRBJ2-7; tentative D call: TRBD1 (6 bases). The CDR3 contains 13 residues. Germline V gene lookup returns CDR1 SGHAT and CDR2 FQNNGV. Trimming shortened V by 3 bases and J by 6 bases, and 12 bases separated the two germline ends.

V gene TRBV6-4 combines with J gene TRBJ1-2; 10 bases are shared with TRBD1. This CDR3 contains 15 residues. The trim removed 3 bases at V and 1 base at J, leaving 2 bases unmatched. Germline V CDR1 and CDR2: MRHNA, SNTAGT. CDR3 DNA sequence: TGTGCCAGCAGTGAGGGACAGGGGCTTAACTATGGCTACACCTTC. It encodes CASSEGQGLNYGYTF.

This clone was recorded once. The genes are TRBV18 and TRBJ1-2; tentatively, D is TRBD1 (6 bases). There are 13 residues in the CDR3. Germline assignment: CDR1 KGHSH and CDR2 LQKENI. V dropped 3 bases and J dropped 10 bases, with 15 bases sitting between them. The CDR3 is CASSPWTAFDYTF. CDR3 nucleotides: TGTGCCAGCTCACCCTGGACAGCATTTGACTACACCTTC. Drawing the rest from reference TRBV18 and TRBJ1-2, the complete variable domain is NAGVMQNPRHLVRRRGQEARLRCSPMKGHSHVYWYRQLPEEGLKFMVYLQKENIIDESGMPKERFSAEFPKEGPSILRIQQVVRGDSAAYFCASSPWTAFDYTFGSGTRLTVV.

This chain joins TRBV25-1 and TRBJ1-6; D unresolved. Germline CDR1 reads MGHDK; CDR2 reads SYGVNS. The V end was cut by 1 base, the J end by 4 bases, with 14 bases between. This CDR3 contains 17 residues. CDR3 nucleotide sequence: TGTGCCAGCAGTGAATTCGTTATGTCGGGGTATAATTCACCCCTCCACTTT. Protein product: CASSEFVMSGYNSPLHF.

This chain uses TRBV19 with TRBJ2-1; maybe TRBD1 (5 bases). Trimming took 3 bases from V and 8 from J, leaving 11 bases between them. The CDR3 spans 13 residues. Germline CDR1 LNHDA, CDR2 SQIVND (reference sequence). In nucleotides, the CDR3 is TGTGCCAGTAGTATGTTAGGGGTCTATGAGCAGTTCTTC. It is translated as CASSMLGVYEQFF.

V gene TRBV7-9 combines with J gene TRBJ2-7, with D hard to call. V was cut by 1 base and J by 5 bases, with 9 bases left in between. This CDR3 is 13 amino acids long. CDR1 SEHNR and CDR2 FQNEAQ come from the germline V gene (reference sequence). CDR3 DNA sequence: TGTGCCAGCAGCTTAGGGCGGTCTAACGAGCAGTACGTC. Protein sequence: CASSLGRSNEQYV.

This clone was seen a single time. This chain links TRBV28 with TRBJ2-5; maybe TRBD1 (6 bases). The V gene lost 6 bases and the J gene lost 1 base, with 12 bases spanning the gap. Germline V lookup: CDR1 MDHEN, CDR2 SYDVKM. CDR3 size: 14 residues. In nucleotides, the CDR3 is TGTGCCAGCAGCAGAACAGGGCTCCAAGAGACCCAGTACTTC. The encoded protein is CASSRTGLQETQYF.

This sequence joins TRBV19 and TRBJ1-1; TRBD1 matches 7 bases. The J segment lost 1 base and the V segment lost 10 bases, leaving 6 bases of the junction unmatched. This CDR3 is built from 13 residues. Germline CDR1 and CDR2: LNHDA and SQIVND (reference sequence). CDR3: CATDQGENTEAFF. The CDR3 DNA reads as TGTGCCACCGACCAGGGGGAGAACACTGAAGCTTTCTTT. The entire variable domain, with the rest obtained from reference TRBV19 and TRBJ1-1, is as follows: DGGITQSPKYLFRKEGQNVTLSCEQNLNHDAMYWYRQDPGQGLRLIYYSQIVNDFQKGDIAEGYSVSREKKESFPLTVTSAQKNPTAFYLCATDQGENTEAFFGQGTRLTVV.

The chain couples TRBV4-1 to TRBJ2-4, with a weak D call TRBD1 (6 bases). The V end was cut by 3 bases, the J end by 11 bases, with 14 bases between. Germline values: CDR1 MGHRA, CDR2 YSYEKL. The CDR3 covers 13 residues. The CDR3 sequence is CASSHGPGVVQYF. The CDR3 DNA reads as TGCGCCAGCAGCCATGGTCCAGGGGTCGTTCAGTACTTC.

This clone has only a few counts. J is TRBJ1-5 and V is TRBV18; 7 bases are shared with TRBD1. Germline V gene lookup returns CDR1 KGHSH and CDR2 LQKENI. The ends lost 3 bases at V and 14 bases at J; junction bases unmatched: 10. The CDR3 runs to 13 residues. CDR3 nucleotide sequence: TGTGCCAGCTCACCCTCGGACAGGCCCCCGGAGCATTTT. It yields the protein CASSPSDRPPEHF.